This T cell receptor beta chain was sequenced for a study of T cell responses to AZD1222 COVID-19 vaccine. Turning to the study itself: Pooled together were second doses at about 4 or about 12 weeks.

CDR3 length equals 13 residues. V was trimmed by 0 bases and J by 2 bases, leaving 5 bases between them. Germline lookup yields CDR1 SGHRS and CDR2 YFSETQ. Whole-study findings and limits: Baseline seropositives among AZD1222 recipients totaled only 5 or 6. Donors, mostly white British, included more females; clonal diversity was possibly underestimated. Of spike-specific TCRs, nearly half reportedly target regions left unmutated in variants.

Data came from immunoSEQ multiplex PCR; TCRdb stores just in-frame clones and leaves some out. The sample shows 160,000 or so clones, 88% of them seen only once. A note on this clone: Its specificity is not known.

This sequence originates from an adult in good health. Sample: peripheral blood, taken on day 0 of AZD1222 vaccination. This chain joins TRBV5-1 and TRBJ1-1, with unresolved D. CDR3 coding DNA: TGCGCCAGCAGCTTGGGTTTCAACACTGAAGCTTTCTTT. This translates into CASSLGFNTEAFF.